The clone carrying this TCR beta chain appeared a few times. Its antigen is undetermined. This sample is part of a study of identical twins. Findings of the study overall: Invariant MAIT and iNKT cells could partly confound zero-insertion analyses. Within beta out-of-frame sequences, the excess sharing observed between twins was weaker. Insertion counts were lower in abundant cord blood beta clonotypes, a trend that memory repertoires did not show.

TCRdb passed the 5' RACE reads through MiXCR, listing each CDR3 protein once. Among 700,000 to 950,000 distinct CDR3 sequences, about 12% were seen once, and the ten largest hold around 1.5%. The CDR3 loop spans 18 amino acids. Per germline, CDR1 KGHDR and CDR2 SFDVKD. The V and J ends lost 5 bases and 8 bases, in that order; junction bases with no gene match: 15. These data were likewise used in another study, on yellow fever vaccine responses in identical twins.

The sequenced material came from PBMCs. The rearrangement uses TRBV24-1 and TRBJ1-4; 11 nucleotides align to TRBD1. This TCR came from a young woman in good health. CDR3 residues: CATSAHPGQGALREKLFF. In nucleotides, the CDR3 is TGTGCCACCAGTGCCCACCCCGGACAGGGGGCTTTGCGGGAAAAACTGTTTTTT.